Sequencing of this T cell receptor beta chain was carried out in a study of CD8+CD57+ T cells in acquired aplastic anemia. Study findings and constraints: There were about 27 CD8+ CDR3 sequences that occurred in both patients and controls.

V was trimmed by 1 base and J by 7 bases, leaving 13 bases between them. Per germline, CDR1 SNHLY and CDR2 FYNNEI. There are 14 residues in the CDR3. The sequenced patients had an expansion of CD8+CD57+ cells seen by flow cytometry. Everyone among the patients had severe acquired aplastic anemia. Genomic DNA, serving as template, underwent TCR beta VDJ and CDR3 profiling. TCRdb reprocessed the reads via MiXCR and lists one record per CDR3 protein. This table has 220,000 or so distinct CDR3 sequences, 60% to 80% appearing once. Turning to this clonotype: The antigen remains undetermined.

The V and J genes are TRBV2 and TRBJ2-5; D gene uncertain. This TCR was sampled from a human donor with aplastic anemia. The sequenced material came from sorted CD4+, CD8+, or CD8+CD57+ T cells (not recorded which) from PBMCs. Written as DNA, the CDR3 is TGTGCCAGCAGTGAAGGTCTTCTAGGGCGGACCCAGTACTTC. Amino acids: CASSEGLLGRTQYF. The full variable domain, its missing parts supplied by reference TRBV2 and TRBJ2-5, is EPEVTQTPSHQVTQMGQEVILRCVPISNHLYFYWYRQILGQKVEFLVSFYNNEISEKSEIFDDQFSVERPDGSNFTLKIRSTKLEDSAMYFCASSEGLLGRTQYFGPGTRLLVL.